This T cell receptor beta chain is drawn from a study of OX40 agonist ivuxolimab in advanced cancers. With regard to the full study: Ivuxolimab, which targeted the costimulatory receptor OX40 (CD134), was an agonistic, fully human IgG2 monoclonal antibody. Patients were allowed to have had prior anti-PD-1, anti-PD-L1 or anti-CTLA-4 therapy, and 40% of the dose-escalation patients had previously received checkpoint inhibitors. The monotherapy dose-escalation portion (N of about 50 patients) of the phase I ivuxolimab trial is reported in the paper. Partial responses occurred in three dose-escalation patients: two with cutaneous melanoma and one with hepatocellular carcinoma. A male proportion of 75% to 85% and a mean age of about 60 years, ranging from 23 to 79, were recorded for the dose-escalation cohort. Of the roughly 53 patients in dose escalation, about 19 had hepatocellular carcinoma, about 15 had melanoma, 9 had renal cell carcinoma and 9 had head and neck cancer. Intravenous ivuxolimab was administered to patients every 2 weeks at six dose levels: 0.01, 0.1, 0.3, 1.5, 3 and 10 mg/kg. The point of sequencing TCRbeta in the periphery was to test whether ivuxolimab changed TCR sequence diversity and drove clonal T-cell expansion. Overall study outcomes, separate from this receptor: In partial responders in the 0.1-3.0 mg/kg groups, normalized peripheral clonal expansion was found to be among the lowest, especially among CD8+ T cells. At doses of 0.1 to 3.0 mg/kg, clonal expansion of both CD4+ and CD8+ blood T cells was observed from baseline to week 6. Low levels of normalized T-cell clonal expansion were also seen in some patients who did not respond. The antigen specificity of the peripheral T cells that underwent clonal expansion was not determined. After ivuxolimab, CD8+ T cells had more expanded clones than CD4+ T cells on average.

Patients with autoimmune disease history or receiving systemic immunosuppression were excluded from the trial. Peripheral blood for TCR sequencing was drawn from every dose cohort at baseline, at cycle 4 day 1 and at cycle 7 day 1. The samples were drawn from a first-in-human, open-label, multicenter phase I dose-escalation trial of ivuxolimab. Adults with locally advanced or metastatic head and neck squamous cell, hepatocellular, melanoma or renal cell carcinoma were enrolled in the trial. CD4+ and CD8+ T cells were sorted separately from peripheral blood before TCR sequencing. Notes on this clone: Its binding antigen is unknown. Qualities for individual bases were not recorded, and no much larger clone is one base off.

The CDR3, cysteine through phenylalanine, is 11 amino acids long. Just CDR3 DNA is preserved here, 33 bases in frame from base 1. CDR1 is given as SGDLS and CDR2 as YYNGEE, both from the germline V gene. V drops 3 bases and J drops 5 bases, leaving 5 bases in between. Genomic DNA was extracted from sorted cells for sequencing of the TCRbeta CDR3 region. The immunoSEQ Assay was used to sequence the TCRbeta CDR3 regions. In its TCRdb copy, this immuneACCESS table keeps in-frame sequences only and misses some clones. Where compared with another copy, unresolved V genes explain less than half of these, and the others have no known cause. The sample table holds 55,000 to 70,000 clones, of which approximately 86% were seen once. 0.88% of the sample lies in the top ten.

This sample comprised CD4+ or CD8+ T cells sorted from blood, obtained in a trial of the OX40 agonist ivuxolimab. The chain employs TRBV9 and TRBJ2-5, with the D call tentatively TRBD1 or TRBD2, each fitting 5 bases. The receptor's source is an adult with an advanced solid tumor such as melanoma, head and neck, liver or kidney cancer. The CDR3 corresponds to CASSGGETQYF. In nucleotide form, the sequence is TGTGCCAGCAGCGGGGGGGAGACCCAGTACTTC.